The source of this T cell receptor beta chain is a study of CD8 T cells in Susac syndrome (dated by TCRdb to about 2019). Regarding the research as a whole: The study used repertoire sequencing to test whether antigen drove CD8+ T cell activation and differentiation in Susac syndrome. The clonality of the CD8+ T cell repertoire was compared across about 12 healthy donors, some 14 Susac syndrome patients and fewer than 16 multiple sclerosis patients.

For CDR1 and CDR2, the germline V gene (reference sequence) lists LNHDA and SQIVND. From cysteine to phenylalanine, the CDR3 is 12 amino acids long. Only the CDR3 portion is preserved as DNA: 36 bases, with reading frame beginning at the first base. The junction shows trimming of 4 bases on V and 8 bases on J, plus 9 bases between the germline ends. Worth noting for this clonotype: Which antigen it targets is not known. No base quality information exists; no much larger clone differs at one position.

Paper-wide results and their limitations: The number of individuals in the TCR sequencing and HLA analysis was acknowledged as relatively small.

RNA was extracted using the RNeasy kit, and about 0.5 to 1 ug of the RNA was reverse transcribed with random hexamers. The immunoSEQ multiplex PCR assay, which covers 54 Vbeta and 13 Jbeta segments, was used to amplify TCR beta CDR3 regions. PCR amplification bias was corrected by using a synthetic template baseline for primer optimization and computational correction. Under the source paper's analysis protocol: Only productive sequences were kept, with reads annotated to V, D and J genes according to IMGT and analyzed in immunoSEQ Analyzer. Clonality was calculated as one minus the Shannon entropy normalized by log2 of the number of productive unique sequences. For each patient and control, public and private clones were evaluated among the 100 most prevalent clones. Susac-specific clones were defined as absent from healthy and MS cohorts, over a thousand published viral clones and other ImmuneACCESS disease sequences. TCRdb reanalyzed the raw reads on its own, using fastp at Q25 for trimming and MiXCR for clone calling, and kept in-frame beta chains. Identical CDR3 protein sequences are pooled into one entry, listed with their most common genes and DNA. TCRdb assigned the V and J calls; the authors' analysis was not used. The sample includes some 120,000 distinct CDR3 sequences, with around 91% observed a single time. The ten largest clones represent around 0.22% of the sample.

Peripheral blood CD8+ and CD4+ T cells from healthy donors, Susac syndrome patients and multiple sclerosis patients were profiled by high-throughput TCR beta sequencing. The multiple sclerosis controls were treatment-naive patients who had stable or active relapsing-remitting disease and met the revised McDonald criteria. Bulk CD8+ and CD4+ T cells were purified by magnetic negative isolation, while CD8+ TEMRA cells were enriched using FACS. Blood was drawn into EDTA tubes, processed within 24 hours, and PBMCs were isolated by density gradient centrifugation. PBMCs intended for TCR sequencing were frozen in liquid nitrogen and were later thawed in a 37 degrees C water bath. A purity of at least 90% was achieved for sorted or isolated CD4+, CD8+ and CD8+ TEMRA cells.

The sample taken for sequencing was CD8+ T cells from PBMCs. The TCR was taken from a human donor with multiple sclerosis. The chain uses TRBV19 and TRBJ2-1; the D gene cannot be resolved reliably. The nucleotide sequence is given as TGTGCCAGTAGTACTGGAGCTTATGAGCAGTTCTTC. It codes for CASSTGAYEQFF.